Given below is one TCR beta chain in context. Its antigen is still unknown. The CDR3 consists of 15 residues. Germline assignment: CDR1 LNHDA and CDR2 SQIVND (reference sequence). J lost 9 bases, V lost 4 bases, and 12 bases had no gene match. Viral peptide pools were used in the ViraFEST assay to expand antigen-specific CD4+ T cells, and sequencing came afterward. Cells that had been cultured for roughly ten days were the source of isolated CD4+ T cells. The cohort was immunized with two doses of either the BNT162b2 or mRNA-1273 vaccine. The culture medium for around 2 million PBMC per well included about 10 IU/ml IL-2 and around 9.8 ug/ml peptides. The data were obtained in a study of vaccination effects on CD4 cells after COVID-19. Study-level points and caveats: The study enrolled few convalescent patients and sampled no early post-infection timepoints. Healthy vaccine recipients' vaccine-induced clones were almost all SARS-CoV-2 mono-reactive. Clonal contraction was marked in infection- and vaccine-induced clones late after vaccination.

Here immunoSEQ multiplex PCR was the method, and the copy in TCRdb shows in-frame clones only, minus some. The table shows 65,000 to 70,000 clones, with 76% occurring only once. The source was CD4+ T cells from PBMCs cultured with HCoV-OC43 spike peptides, collected after COVID-19 vaccination. The sample's subset: HCoV-OC43 spike overlapping peptide pool stimulation. The V call is TRBV19, the J call TRBJ1-5; 7 bases are shared with TRBD1. This TCR came from a human donor who received a COVID-19 vaccine. The CDR3 sequence: CASSRVSTGIGPQHF. DNA of the CDR3: TGTGCCAGTAGTAGGGTTTCGACAGGGATTGGGCCCCAGCATTTT.